One sample yielded the 9 T cell receptor beta chains listed below, sequenced in a study of prognosis after radiotherapy for stage I lung cancer. The genomic DNA TCR beta CDR3 region underwent two rounds of multiplex PCR. Round-one PCR had primers specific to each TRBV and TRBJ gene. TCRdb recomputed calls from the multiplex PCR reads with MiXCR, one row per CDR3 protein. Of 20,000 to 25,000 distinct CDR3 sequences detected, roughly two fifths appear once; the ten largest clones hold roughly a fifth. The specimen comprised PBMCs, sampled before or after stereotactic body radiation therapy (not recorded which). Receptor source: a donor over 45 with non-small cell lung cancer.

V is TRBV19 and J is TRBJ2-1, with TRBD1 identical over 7 bases. Germline CDR1 reads LNHDA; CDR2 reads SQIVND (reference sequence). V shed 6 bases, J shed 0 bases, and the junction held 2 bases outside the gene matches. This CDR3 comprises 14 residues. The CDR3: CASRNRGSYNEQFF. CDR3 nucleotides: TGTGCCAGTAGGAACAGGGGCTCCTACAATGAGCAGTTCTTC.

The gene calls are TRBV6-2 or TRBV6-3 and TRBJ2-3; TRBD2 might be the D (6 bases). The CDR3 contains 15 residues. The V gene's germline CDR1 is MNHEY and CDR2 SVGEGT. The V and J ends lost 6 bases and 6 bases respectively, with 19 bases between them. CDR3 in DNA: TGTGCCAGCAGCTATAATATACTAGCCCACGATACGCAGTATTTT. Translated: CASSYNILAHDTQYF.

This clonotype was observed a handful of times. The CDR3: CASSFMTSANEQFF. The CDR3 DNA reads TGTGCCAGCAGTTTCATGACTAGTGCCAATGAGCAGTTCTTC. This rearrangement joins TRBV6-5 to TRBJ2-1, with D possibly TRBD2 on 6 matching bases. The V gene's germline CDR1 is MNHEY and CDR2 SVGAGI. The CDR3 extends over 14 amino acids. V gave up 4 bases and J gave up 6 bases, with 13 bases separating them.

Concerning this clonotype itself: One end of the junction is discordant with germline, which a read error may explain. This chain links TRBV7-9 with TRBJ2-7, with D perhaps TRBD1 (5 bases). The CDR3 has 16 residues. Germline V gene data show CDR1 as SEHNR and CDR2 as FQNEAQ (reference sequence). The DNA for the CDR3 is TGTGCCAGCAGCTTACCTCGGGCAGGGCGCTCCGACGAGCAGTACTTC. This encodes CASSLPRAGRSDEQYF.

CDR3 DNA: TGTGCCAGTAGTATAGGTGTCGGGGGCGGGAGCTCAGATACGCAGTATTTT. This gives the protein CASSIGVGGGSSDTQYF. The rearrangement joins TRBV19 to TRBJ2-3; D might be TRBD2 (7 bases). Germline loops: CDR1 LNHDA, CDR2 SQIVND (reference sequence). V was trimmed by 1 base and J by 4 bases, leaving 18 bases between them. This CDR3 region has 17 residues.

Comment on this clonotype: Relative to the germline gene, one junction end is altered; a read error may explain this. V and J are TRBV5-1 and TRBJ2-5, with D perhaps matching TRBD2 (7 bases). CDR3 size: 13 residues. Germline lookup yields CDR1 SGHRS and CDR2 YFSETQ. CDR3 loop: CASRQGGGETHHF. The CDR3 coding sequence is TGCGCCAGCAGACAGGGAGGGGGAGAGACCCATCACTTC. The full variable domain, rest sourced from reference TRBV5-1 and TRBJ2-5, is KAGVTQTPRYLIKTRGQQVTLSCSPISGHRSVSWYQQTPGQGLQFLFEYFSETQRNKGNFPGRFSGRQFSNSRSEMNVSTLELGDSALYLCASRQGGGETHHFGPGTRLLVL.

This clonotype was counted many times. The rearrangement joins TRBV5-6 to TRBJ2-5, with 10 bases lining up with TRBD1. Per germline, CDR1 SGHDT and CDR2 YYEEEE. This CDR3 is built from 16 residues. With 2 bases clipped from V and 4 bases from J, the junction kept 8 bases outside the gene matches. The CDR3 sequence is CASSFSDRGLGETQYF. Written as DNA, the CDR3 is TGTGCCAGCAGCTTTTCTGACAGGGGGCTCGGAGAGACCCAGTACTTC.

The chain has TRBV20-1 and TRBJ2-1; D is possibly TRBD2 (6 bases). The V end lost 3 bases, the J end lost 6 bases, and 27 bases lay between the germline ends. Germline lookup yields CDR1 DFQATT and CDR2 SNEGSKA (reference sequence). This CDR3 has 18 residues. The CDR3 spells CSASLLSGVPSGTNEQFF. The CDR3 nucleotides read TGCAGTGCTAGCCTCCTATCGGGAGTGCCCTCAGGCACCAATGAGCAGTTCTTC.

This clonotype has a count of ten or more. V usage is TRBV12-3 or TRBV12-4 and J usage is TRBJ2-5, with TRBD2 matching 8 bases. The CDR3 spans 14 residues. After removal of 7 bases from V and 2 bases from J, the junction contained 6 bases not matched to a gene. CDR3 nucleotide sequence: TGTGCCAGCACCCAGACTAGCGCGCAAGAGACCCAGTACTTC. This translates into CASTQTSAQETQYF.